A selection of T cell receptor beta chains follows, all from one sample in a study of identical twins. Each CDR3 protein gets one entry after TCRdb re-called the 5' RACE reads with MiXCR. Altogether 350,000 to 500,000 distinct CDR3 sequences are present, about 18% being singletons, with the ten largest covering more than 10%. The specimen was naive T cells sorted from blood. Receptors were obtained from a man aged 50 to 59 in good health. Both conserved end residues are part of each CDR3. A D gene is named only where the DNA matches it firmly. Clone sizes are given selectively: once, few, many, or a class where the clone is expanded.

TRBD1	TRBJ1-1	many	TRBV5-1	16	CASSFPKTGETAEAFF	TGCGCCAGCAGCTTCCCCAAGACAGGGGAAACCGCTGAAGCTTTCTTT
TRBD1	TRBJ1-4	many	TRBV7-9	14	CASSLGTGEEKLFF	TGTGCCAGCAGCTTAGGCACAGGGGAAGAAAAACTGTTTTTT
-	TRBJ2-6	many	TRBV4-3	14	CASSQVTGANVLTF	TGCGCCAGCAGCCAAGTAACCGGGGCCAACGTCCTGACTTTC
TRBD2	TRBJ2-5	few	TRBV4-2	14	CASSQDGTIGTQYF	TGTGCCAGCAGCCAAGACGGGACTATTGGGACCCAGTACTTC
TRBD2	TRBJ2-2	-	TRBV18	18	CASSPLAGVIANTGELFF	TGTGCCAGCTCACCTCTAGCGGGGGTGATCGCGAACACCGGGGAGCTGTTTTTT
TRBD1	TRBJ2-1	-	TRBV7-8	19	CASSLPGQGLTSSYNEQFF	TGTGCCAGCAGCCTCCCAGGACAGGGGCTAACGAGCTCCTACAATGAGCAGTTCTTC
-	TRBJ2-1	many	TRBV12-3/TRBV12-4	15	CASSPSPASGNEQFF	TGTGCCAGCAGTCCTTCGCCGGCCAGCGGCAATGAGCAGTTCTTC
TRBD2	TRBJ2-3	-	TRBV11-3	17	CASSLGTSGSSTDTQYF	TGTGCCAGCAGCCTCGGGACTAGCGGGAGCTCGACAGATACGCAGTATTTT
-	TRBJ2-1	-	TRBV12-3/TRBV12-4	14	CASSLGVGLDEQFF	TGTGCCAGCAGTTTAGGAGTAGGGCTCGATGAGCAGTTCTTC
-	TRBJ2-2	-	TRBV12-3/TRBV12-4	14	CASSLLQGGGELFF	TGTGCCAGCAGTTTATTACAGGGTGGCGGGGAGCTGTTTTTT
TRBD2	TRBJ2-3	-	TRBV12-3/TRBV12-4	20	CASSLIGSGLTSGGTDTQYF	TGTGCCAGCAGTTTAATCGGTTCGGGGTTGACTAGCGGGGGCACAGATACGCAGTATTTT
TRBD1	TRBJ2-7	-	TRBV10-2	14	CASTGDRGSYEQHF	TGCGCCAGCACGGGGGACAGGGGGTCCTACGAGCAGCACTTC
-	TRBJ2-1	-	TRBV5-1	13	CASRTRGGYEQFF	TGCGCCAGCAGGACCAGGGGGGGGTATGAGCAGTTCTTC
-	TRBJ1-6	few	TRBV29-1	13	CSVGMGSNSPLHF	TGCAGCGTTGGAATGGGGAGCAATTCACCCCTCCACTTT
TRBD1	TRBJ1-1	-	TRBV5-1	14	CASSGTGGFTEAFF	TGCGCCAGCAGCGGGACAGGGGGGTTCACTGAAGCTTTCTTT
TRBD2	TRBJ2-1	many	TRBV20-1	14	CSADGGDPLNEQFF	TGCAGTGCAGACGGGGGGGACCCTTTAAATGAGCAGTTCTTC
TRBD1	TRBJ2-1	-	TRBV4-2	18	CASSQGVGTGIPYNEQFF	TGTGCCAGCAGCCAAGGAGTGGGGACAGGGATACCCTACAATGAGCAGTTCTTC
-	TRBJ2-3	-	TRBV20-1	14	CSARVRGVTDTQYF	TGCAGTGCTAGAGTCAGGGGAGTAACAGATACGCAGTATTTT
-	TRBJ2-1	few	TRBV5-1	14	CASSGRGPYNEQFF	TGCGCCAGCAGCGGGCGGGGGCCTTACAATGAGCAGTTCTTC
TRBD1	TRBJ1-6	-	TRBV10-3	14	CAISPGQNNSPLHF	TGTGCCATCAGCCCGGGACAGAATAATTCACCCCTCCACTTT
TRBD2	TRBJ2-3	-	TRBV6-1	18	CASSEALSASGRLDTQYF	TGTGCCAGCAGTGAAGCGCTTTCCGCTAGCGGGAGGTTGGATACGCAGTATTTT
-	TRBJ2-1	-	TRBV7-9	13	CASSPGSSNEQFF	TGTGCCAGCAGCCCCGGGAGTTCGAATGAGCAGTTCTTC
TRBD1	TRBJ2-3	-	TRBV29-1	15	CSVTLQGAGTDTQYF	TGCAGCGTTACTCTACAGGGGGCTGGCACAGATACGCAGTATTTT
-	TRBJ2-1	-	TRBV7-9	13	CASRRISYNEQFF	TGTGCCAGCCGTAGGATCTCCTACAATGAGCAGTTCTTC
-	TRBJ1-5	few	TRBV20-1	13	CSARDSLYQPQHF	TGCAGTGCTAGGGACAGTTTATATCAGCCCCAGCATTTT
-	TRBJ2-7	many	TRBV11-2	13	CASSLGQRYEQYF	TGTGCCAGCAGCTTAGGACAACGGTACGAGCAGTACTTC
TRBD2	TRBJ2-2	many	TRBV12-3/TRBV12-4	15	CASRLPGGETGELFF	TGTGCCAGCAGATTACCGGGGGGAGAGACCGGGGAGCTGTTTTTT
-	TRBJ2-1	few	TRBV18	19	CASSPPVSAASLFDNEQFF	TGTGCCAGCTCACCACCGGTTTCGGCTGCCTCGCTATTTGATAATGAGCAGTTCTTC
-	TRBJ2-3	-	TRBV5-5	15	CASSWGGGDTDTQYF	TGTGCCAGCAGCTGGGGAGGGGGAGACACAGATACGCAGTATTTT
TRBD1	TRBJ2-7	few	TRBV4-3	15	CASSRDRGYSYEQYF	TGCGCCAGCAGCCGGGACAGGGGATATTCCTACGAGCAGTACTTC
-	TRBJ2-1	-	TRBV7-2	16	CASSLAVAGRRDEQFF	TGTGCCAGCAGCCTGGCGGTGGCAGGGAGGAGGGATGAGCAGTTCTTC
TRBD2	TRBJ2-1	-	TRBV9	15	CASSETSGIANEQFF	TGTGCCAGCAGCGAGACTAGCGGGATTGCCAATGAGCAGTTCTTC
TRBD2	TRBJ2-1	few	TRBV7-6	17	CASSPLLVAGPYNEQFF	TGTGCCAGCAGCCCTCTGTTGGTAGCGGGGCCCTACAATGAGCAGTTCTTC
-	TRBJ2-3	few	TRBV20-1	13	CSAPTASEYTQYF	TGCAGTGCTCCGACAGCTTCGGAGTATACGCAGTATTTT
TRBD2	TRBJ2-7	-	TRBV4-2	15	CASSQDGAGVYEQYF	TGTGCCAGCAGCCAAGATGGAGCGGGGGTGTACGAGCAGTACTTC
-	TRBJ2-5	few	TRBV28	13	CASSAGRTETQYF	TGTGCCAGCAGTGCTGGGAGGACGGAGACCCAGTACTTC
-	TRBJ2-1	-	TRBV25-1	15	CASSDPSFGYNEQFF	TGTGCCAGCAGTGACCCGTCCTTTGGGTACAATGAGCAGTTCTTC
TRBD2	TRBJ2-3	-	TRBV5-1	16	CASSLGTSGGTDTQYF	TGCGCCAGCAGCCTCGGGACTAGCGGGGGGACAGATACGCAGTATTTT
TRBD2	TRBJ2-1	many	TRBV10-3	15	CAINSGGSSYNEQFF	TGTGCCATAAATAGCGGGGGGAGCTCCTACAATGAGCAGTTCTTC